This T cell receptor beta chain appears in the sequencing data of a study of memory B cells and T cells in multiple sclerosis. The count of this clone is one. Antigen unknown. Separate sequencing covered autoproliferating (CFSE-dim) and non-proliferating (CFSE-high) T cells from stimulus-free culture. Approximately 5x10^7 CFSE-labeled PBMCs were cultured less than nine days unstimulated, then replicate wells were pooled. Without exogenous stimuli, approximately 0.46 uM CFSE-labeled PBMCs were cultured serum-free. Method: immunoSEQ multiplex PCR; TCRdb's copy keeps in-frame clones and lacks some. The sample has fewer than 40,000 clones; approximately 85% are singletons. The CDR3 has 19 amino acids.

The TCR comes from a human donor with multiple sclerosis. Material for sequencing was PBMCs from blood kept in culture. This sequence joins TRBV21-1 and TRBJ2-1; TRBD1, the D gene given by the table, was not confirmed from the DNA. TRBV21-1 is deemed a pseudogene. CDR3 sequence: CASSKDHRVSIGSYNEQFF. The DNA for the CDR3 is TGTGCCAGCAGCAAAGACCACAGGGTCTCGATCGGCTCCTACAATGAGCAGTTCTTC.